The present T cell receptor (beta chain) was sequenced within a study of PD-1 blockade in mismatch repair-deficient tumors (dated by TCRdb to the late 2010s). In terms of the full investigation: Between September 2013 and September 2016, the trial enrolled some 91 consecutive patients with over 10 mismatch repair-deficient cancer types, every one of whom had been previously treated and was progressing. Tumor-associated T cell clones in the peripheral blood of patients responding to PD-1 blockade were tracked using deep sequencing of TCR CDR3 regions. Overall study results and their limits: Tumor-resident clones, often undetectable in blood before treatment, expanded rapidly after pembrolizumab and then contracted, generally before radiologic responses.

Concerning this clone itself: The antigen it recognizes is unknown. Nothing much larger sits one base from this clone, and base qualities are not available.

The method was the immunoSEQ multiplex PCR assay. The source is immuneACCESS, and TCRdb retained only in-frame sequences with V and J called. Part of the clones is not carried over; for the studies checked, unresolved V genes explain less than half of this, and the remainder is unexplained. Present in this sample are some 100,000 clones, 82% of which were seen just once. Approximately 6.7% of the sample is held by the ten biggest clonotypes. Measured from the cysteine to the phenylalanine, the CDR3 is 11 residues long. The entry retains the CDR3 DNA only, 33 bases that are in frame from base 1. V drops 4 bases and J drops 6 bases, leaving 7 bases in between. The germline V gene encodes CDR1 SNHLY and CDR2 FYNNEI. For every enrolled patient, mismatch repair deficiency was confirmed by either polymerase chain reaction or immunohistochemistry. TCR sequencing was carried out for three patients who responded to pembrolizumab therapy. The phase II trial prospectively tested pembrolizumab PD-1 blockade in advanced mismatch repair-deficient cancers regardless of tissue of origin. Peripheral blood T cell samples were serially collected before and at multiple times after PD-1 blockade was started. Blood sampling time points were reported as weeks after the first dose of pembrolizumab.

The chain is encoded by TRBV2 joined to TRBJ2-7, with the D gene not clear enough to name. The source of this sequence is an adult with mismatch repair-deficient cancer. Source: peripheral blood, taken 30 to 36 weeks after starting pembrolizumab. The CDR3 here reads CASSARSEQYF. The DNA is as follows: TGTGCCAGCAGTGCCCGGTCCGAGCAGTACTTC.